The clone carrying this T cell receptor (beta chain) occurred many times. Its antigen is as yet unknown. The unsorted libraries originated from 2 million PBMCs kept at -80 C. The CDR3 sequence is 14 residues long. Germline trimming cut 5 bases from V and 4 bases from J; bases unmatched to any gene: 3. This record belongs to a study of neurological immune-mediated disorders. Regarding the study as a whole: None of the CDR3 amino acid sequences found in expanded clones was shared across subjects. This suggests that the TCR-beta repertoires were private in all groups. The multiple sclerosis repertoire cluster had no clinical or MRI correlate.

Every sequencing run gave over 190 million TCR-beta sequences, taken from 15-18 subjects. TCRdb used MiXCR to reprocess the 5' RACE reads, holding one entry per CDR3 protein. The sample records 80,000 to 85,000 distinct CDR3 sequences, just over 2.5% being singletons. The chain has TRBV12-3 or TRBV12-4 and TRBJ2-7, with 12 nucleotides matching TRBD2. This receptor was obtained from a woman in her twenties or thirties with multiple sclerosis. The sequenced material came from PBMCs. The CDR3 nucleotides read TGTGCCAGCAGTCAGACTAGCGGGAGTTACGAGCAGTACTTC. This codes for CASSQTSGSYEQYF.